This T cell receptor (beta chain) originates from a study of neoadjuvant nivolumab and ipilimumab in lung cancer. TCRdb keeps only in-frame clones here, not all; method: immunoSEQ multiplex PCR. Seen here are tens of thousands of clones, 75% to 85% observed once, and the top ten hold about 5.2%. The V gene lost 7 bases and the J gene lost 0 bases, with 13 bases spanning the gap. Looked up from germline, CDR1 is LNHDA and CDR2 is SQIVND (reference sequence). CDR3 length: 15 residues. The table lists this clone with a few counts. This receptor was taken from an adult with non-small cell lung cancer. Sequences were derived from tumor tissue, sampled after neoadjuvant nivolumab, alone or with ipilimumab, at or shortly before surgery. The chain couples TRBV19 to TRBJ1-5; D may be TRBD1 (6 bases). The CDR3 DNA reads as TGTGCCAGTACGGGGGACACTCATAGCAATCAGCCCCAGCATTTT. Its protein product is CASTGDTHSNQPQHF.